The 29 T cell receptor beta chains below all came from one sample that was sequenced in a study of cytomegalovirus exposure and HLA in healthy donors. Measured with immunoSEQ multiplex PCR; TCRdb has only the in-frame clones, and not every one. The sample holds about 98,000 clones, over 75% seen once. Sequencing was carried out using PBMCs. The receptors stem from a young man in good health and CMV-seropositive.

This clone appeared a single time. This chain links TRBV5-1 with TRBJ2-1; D not resolved. V was pared by 0 bases and J by 5 bases, with 6 bases between. This CDR3 contains 13 residues. Germline V CDR1 and CDR2: SGHRS, YFSETQ. The CDR3 sequence: CASSLDTDNEQFF. DNA of the CDR3: TGCGCCAGCAGCTTGGACACAGACAATGAGCAGTTCTTC.

The chain carries TRBV6-5 and TRBJ1-3; D perhaps matches TRBD1 (5 bases). The V gene's germline CDR1 is MNHEY and CDR2 SVGAGI. The CDR3 is 15 amino acids. V was clipped by 4 bases and J by 0 bases, with 10 bases between them. DNA for the CDR3: TGTGCCAGCAGTTTCGACAGTTCCTCTGGAAACACCATATATTTT. Its protein product is CASSFDSSSGNTIYF.

The chain carries TRBV5-1 and TRBJ2-1, with no clear D. The germline V gene encodes CDR1 SGHRS and CDR2 YFSETQ. With 1 base removed from V and 7 bases from J, the gap between germline ends came to 6 bases. There are 12 residues in the CDR3. The CDR3 protein is CASSLSQNEQFF. The CDR3 region has the DNA TGCGCCAGCAGCTTGTCCCAAAATGAGCAGTTCTTC.

This clone is a singleton in its sample. The V call is TRBV19, the J call TRBJ1-5; TRBD1 is a possible D gene (5 bases). Germline V CDR1 and CDR2: LNHDA, SQIVND (reference sequence). The germline V and J ends were trimmed by 0 bases and 4 bases, with 10 bases remaining between them. The CDR3 spans 15 residues. The CDR3 reads CASSIDRGGNQPQHF. In nucleotides, the CDR3 is TGTGCCAGTAGTATAGATCGCGGGGGAAATCAGCCCCAGCATTTT.

The chain carries TRBV28 and TRBJ2-7, with TRBD2 identical over 8 bases. The germline CDR1 and CDR2 sequences are MDHEN and SYDVKM. The length of the CDR3 is 15 residues. The V and J ends lost 7 bases and 3 bases, in that order; junction bases with no gene match: 11. The CDR3 protein is CASTAPGTRVYEQYF. The CDR3 DNA follows: TGTGCCAGCACCGCCCCCGGGACTAGAGTCTACGAGCAGTACTTC. The entire variable domain, with the rest obtained from reference TRBV28 and TRBJ2-7, is as follows: DVKVTQSSRYLVKRTGEKVFLECVQDMDHENMFWYRQDPGLGLRLIYFSYDVKMKEKGDIPEGYSVSREKKERFSLILESASTNQTSMYLCASTAPGTRVYEQYFGPGTRLTVT.

The V gene is TRBV15, the J gene TRBJ2-3, with TRBD2 identical over 14 bases. The CDR3 is 17 amino acids. The V segment lost 8 bases and the J segment 4 bases; nucleotides outside the gene matches: 11. Germline CDR1 is LNHNV and CDR2 is YYDKDF (reference sequence). The CDR3 reads CATASGTSGGAADTQYF. The CDR3 coding sequence is TGTGCCACCGCGAGTGGGACTAGCGGGGGCGCAGCAGATACGCAGTATTTT.

This rearrangement joins TRBV7-9 to TRBJ2-7; no firm D call. Trimming took 0 bases from V and 4 from J, leaving 4 bases between them. The CDR3 runs 12 residues. The germline V gene encodes CDR1 SEHNR and CDR2 FQNEAQ (reference sequence). CDR3 bases: TGTGCCAGCAGCTTAGCTAGATACGAGCAGTACTTC. The encoded protein is CASSLARYEQYF.

This clone was seen only once. The J gene is TRBJ2-1, the V gene TRBV4-2; D may be TRBD1 (6 bases). Between the trimmed V and J ends, which lost 2 bases and 8 bases, there was a span of 13 bases. Germline V lookup: CDR1 LGHNA, CDR2 YNFKEQ. The CDR3 totals 14 residues. The CDR3 coding sequence is TGTGCCAGCAGCCAAAGGGGGTCGGAGTATGAGCAGTTCTTC. It codes for CASSQRGSEYEQFF.

This chain joins TRBV6-6 and TRBJ2-1; D remains ambiguous. V dropped 9 bases and J dropped 1 base, with 13 bases sitting between them. This CDR3 contains 14 residues. Per germline, CDR1 MNHNY and CDR2 SVGAGI (reference sequence). This CDR3 reads CASTGASSYNEQFF. The CDR3 DNA is TGTGCCAGTACCGGAGCGTCATCCTACAATGAGCAGTTCTTC.

A single count supports this clone. The chain couples TRBV7-2 to TRBJ2-5, with D perhaps matching TRBD2 (6 bases). The germline V gene has CDR1 SGHTA and CDR2 FQGNSA. The CDR3 is 16 residues long. V was trimmed by 2 bases and J by 2 bases, leaving 15 bases between them. In DNA, the CDR3 is TGTGCCAGCAGCTTACTACTCCGGGGACTTCAAGAGACCCAGTACTTC. It encodes CASSLLLRGLQETQYF. Based on the CDR3 plus reference TRBV7-2 and TRBJ2-5, the full variable domain is GAGVSQSPSNKVTEKGKDVELRCDPISGHTALYWYRQSLGQGLEFLIYFQGNSAPDKSGLPSDRFSAERTGGSVSTLTIQRTQQEDSAVYLCASSLLLRGLQETQYFGPGTRLLVL.

This clone was counted only a few times. The chain is built from TRBV19 and TRBJ1-5, with D unclear. The germline V and J ends were trimmed by 6 bases and 4 bases, with 13 bases remaining between them. This CDR3 has 14 amino acids. Germline V lookup: CDR1 LNHDA, CDR2 SQIVND (reference sequence). CDR3: CASRAESTNQPQHF. The CDR3 DNA reads TGTGCCAGTAGGGCGGAGTCTACTAATCAGCCCCAGCATTTT.

This chain links TRBV5-1 with TRBJ2-1; 7 bases agree with TRBD1. CDR1 is SGHRS and CDR2 is YFSETQ in the germline V gene. This CDR3 spans 16 amino acids. V was pared by 0 bases and J by 6 bases, with 9 bases of the junction left unmatched. The CDR3 sequence: CASSLDIRQGPNEQFF. For the CDR3, the DNA is TGCGCCAGCAGCTTGGATATCCGACAGGGACCCAATGAGCAGTTCTTC. Variable domain in full (rest from reference TRBV5-1 and TRBJ2-1): KAGVTQTPRYLIKTRGQQVTLSCSPISGHRSVSWYQQTPGQGLQFLFEYFSETQRNKGNFPGRFSGRQFSNSRSEMNVSTLELGDSALYLCASSLDIRQGPNEQFFGPGTRLTVL.

The chain employs TRBV19 and TRBJ1-6, with D possibly TRBD1 on 6 matching bases. V was cut by 5 bases and J by 7 bases, with 12 bases left in between. The CDR3 runs to 14 residues. Germline V CDR1 and CDR2: LNHDA, SQIVND (reference sequence). CDR3 in DNA: TGTGCCAGTAGTCCAACAGGGCAAAATTCACCCCTCCACTTT. Protein product: CASSPTGQNSPLHF.

This clone appeared once. The chain employs TRBV11-2 and TRBJ2-7; D not resolved. Germline assignment: CDR1 SGHAT and CDR2 FQNNGV. The CDR3 has 13 amino acids. V lost 5 bases, J lost 4 bases, and 12 bases lay in between. The CDR3 DNA follows: TGTGCCAGCAGCCTATCAGAAGCGTACGAGCAGTACTTC. This translates into CASSLSEAYEQYF.

The rearrangement joins TRBV19 to TRBJ1-2; 8 bases are shared with TRBD1. CDR3 length: 14 amino acids. Germline values: CDR1 LNHDA, CDR2 SQIVND (reference sequence). V shed 6 bases, J shed 4 bases, and the junction held 7 bases outside the gene matches. CDR3 bases: TGTGCCAGTAGCCCGGACAGGGCGGGCTATGGCTACACCTTC. Protein sequence: CASSPDRAGYGYTF.

The chain is built from TRBV7-2 and TRBJ1-1, with 9 bases matching TRBD1. The CDR3 spans 13 residues. Germline values: CDR1 SGHTA, CDR2 FQGNSA. Trimming took 4 bases from V and 8 from J; bases not matched to a gene: 5. This chain's CDR3 is CASSSGQGPEAFF. The CDR3 nucleotides read TGTGCCAGCAGCTCCGGACAGGGGCCAGAAGCTTTCTTT. The entire variable domain, with the rest obtained from reference TRBV7-2 and TRBJ1-1, is as follows: GAGVSQSPSNKVTEKGKDVELRCDPISGHTALYWYRQSLGQGLEFLIYFQGNSAPDKSGLPSDRFSAERTGGSVSTLTIQRTQQEDSAVYLCASSSGQGPEAFFGQGTRLTVV.

The gene calls are TRBV4-2 and TRBJ1-1; 7 nucleotides agree with TRBD1. The CDR3 contains 19 residues. Germline values: CDR1 LGHNA, CDR2 YNFKEQ. V lost 3 bases, J lost 1 base, and 17 bases stayed unmatched. CDR3 in amino acids: CASSQEIWMTGQANTEAFF. CDR3 DNA: TGTGCCAGCAGCCAGGAGATCTGGATGACAGGGCAGGCGAACACTGAAGCTTTCTTT.

The chain recombines TRBV11-3 with TRBJ2-1, with D unclear. The length of the CDR3 is 13 residues. Germline V gene lookup returns CDR1 SGHNT and CDR2 YENEEA. Trimming cost V 1 base and J 6 bases, with 7 bases left between them. The CDR3 DNA reads as TGTGCCAGCAGCTTAGGCGGCCCCAATGAGCAGTTCTTC. It specifies CASSLGGPNEQFF.

The chain is built from TRBV28 and TRBJ2-7, with no clear D. Germline V gene lookup returns CDR1 MDHEN and CDR2 SYDVKM. This CDR3 is built from 16 residues. V was cut by 2 bases and J by 4 bases, with 18 bases left in between. The CDR3 sequence: CASSLIVGRLRYEQYF. The CDR3 nucleotides are TGTGCCAGCAGTTTAATCGTTGGCAGGCTTCGGTACGAGCAGTACTTC.

The chain recombines TRBV5-5 with TRBJ2-5, with a weak D call TRBD1 (5 bases). The CDR3 runs to 15 residues. Between the trimmed V and J ends, which lost 0 bases and 2 bases, there was a span of 11 bases. Looked up from germline, CDR1 is SGHKS and CDR2 is YYEKEE (reference sequence). The CDR3 nucleotides are TGTGCCAGCAGCTTGGTCCCAGGGCCTCAAGAGACCCAGTACTTC. Its protein is CASSLVPGPQETQYF.

The chain employs TRBV18 and TRBJ1-2; D is uncertain. V shed 2 bases and J shed 8 bases, with 15 bases lying between them. The CDR3 extends over 14 amino acids. The germline V gene encodes CDR1 KGHSH and CDR2 LQKENI. The CDR3 DNA sequence: TGTGCCAGCTCACCAGTTCGCGAAGAGTCGGGCTACACCTTC. Translated, it gives CASSPVREESGYTF.

The J gene is TRBJ2-1, the V gene TRBV6-5; D remains ambiguous. With 7 bases removed from V and 0 bases from J, the gap between germline ends came to 13 bases. Germline CDR1 reads MNHEY; CDR2 reads SVGAGI. The CDR3 has 15 amino acids. The CDR3 DNA reads as TGTGCCAGCAACAAGCATCGGAGCTCCTACAATGAGCAGTTCTTC. Its protein product is CASNKHRSSYNEQFF.

The V call is TRBV13, the J call TRBJ1-2; 7 positions match TRBD1. CDR1 is PRHDT, CDR2 FYEKMQ, per germline (reference sequence). Germline trimming cut 2 bases from V and 4 bases from J; bases unmatched to any gene: 7. The CDR3 has 15 residues. The CDR3 nucleotides read TGTGCCAGCAGCTTATCAGGGGGTGAGGGCTATGGCTACACCTTC. This sequence encodes CASSLSGGEGYGYTF. The full variable domain, its missing parts supplied by reference TRBV13 and TRBJ1-2, is AAGVIQSPRHLIKEKRETATLKCYPIPRHDTVYWYQQGPGQDPQFLISFYEKMQSDKGSIPDRFSAQQFSDYHSELNMSSLELGDSALYFCASSLSGGEGYGYTFGSGTRLTVV.

This clone was detected once. The chain is built from TRBV7-2 and TRBJ2-7, with D maybe TRBD2 (6 bases). This CDR3 region has 14 residues. Germline V gene data show CDR1 as SGHTA and CDR2 as FQGNSA. Trimming removed 0 bases from V and 4 bases from J, with 10 bases in between. The CDR3 region is CASSLAGRGYEQYF. CDR3 DNA: TGTGCCAGCAGCTTAGCGGGGCGGGGTTACGAGCAGTACTTC.

This rearrangement joins TRBV28 to TRBJ1-2; TRBD1 matches at 8 bases. Germline loops: CDR1 MDHEN, CDR2 SYDVKM. The CDR3 has 16 residues. The V gene end was trimmed by 6 bases and the J gene end by 5 bases; junction bases not matched to a gene: 14. In DNA, the CDR3 is TGTGCCAGCAGCTGGAGGGGGGACAGGTCTTGGTATGGCTACACCTTC. Translating gives CASSWRGDRSWYGYTF.

The V call is TRBV6-5, the J call TRBJ1-5; the D gene is possibly TRBD1 (5 bases). The V and J ends lost 4 bases and 4 bases respectively, with 14 bases between them. The germline V gene encodes CDR1 MNHEY and CDR2 SVGAGI. There are 15 residues in the CDR3. For the CDR3, the DNA is TGTGCCAGCAGTTCGGCTAACGGGGGGAATCAGCCCCAGCATTTT. Encoded protein: CASSSANGGNQPQHF.

V gene TRBV11-2 combines with J gene TRBJ1-1; maybe TRBD1 (5 bases). This CDR3 is built from 12 residues. V was clipped by 4 bases and J by 9 bases, with 12 bases between them. In germline, CDR1 is SGHAT, CDR2 FQNNGV. The CDR3: CASSSSGRKAFF. CDR3 nucleotide sequence: TGTGCCAGCAGCTCCTCAGGGAGGAAAGCTTTCTTT.

This sequence joins TRBV2 and TRBJ2-7; D possibly corresponds to TRBD2 (7 bases). V lost 6 bases and J 7 bases, leaving 16 bases between the germline ends. The germline V gene encodes CDR1 SNHLY and CDR2 FYNNEI. This CDR3 is 13 amino acids long. The CDR3, as DNA: TGTGCCAGCAGCCCTTTGGGGGGGCAAGAGCAGTACTTC. This encodes CASSPLGGQEQYF.

The gene calls are TRBV5-1 and TRBJ2-7, with D possibly matching TRBD2 (6 bases). Germline CDR1 reads SGHRS; CDR2 reads YFSETQ. The CDR3 has 15 amino acids. Between the trimmed V and J ends, which lost 2 bases and 3 bases, there was a span of 15 bases. The CDR3 DNA sequence: TGCGCCAGCAGCTTTGGGACGGGGGTCATCTACGAGCAGTACTTC. Translation: CASSFGTGVIYEQYF.